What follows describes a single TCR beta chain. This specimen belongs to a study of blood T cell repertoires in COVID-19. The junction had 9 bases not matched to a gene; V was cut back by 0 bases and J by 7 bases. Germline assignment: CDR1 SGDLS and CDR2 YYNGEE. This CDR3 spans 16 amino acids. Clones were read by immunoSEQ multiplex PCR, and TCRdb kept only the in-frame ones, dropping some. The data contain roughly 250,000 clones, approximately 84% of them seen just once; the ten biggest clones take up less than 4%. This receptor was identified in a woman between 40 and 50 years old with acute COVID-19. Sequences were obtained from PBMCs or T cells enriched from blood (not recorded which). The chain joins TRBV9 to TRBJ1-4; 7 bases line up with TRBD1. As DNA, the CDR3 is TGTGCCAGCAGCGTAGACCGTGGAGGGGGCGGTGAAAAACTGTTTTTT. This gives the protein CASSVDRGGGGEKLFF.